These 6 T cell receptor beta chains were sequenced from one sample in a study of blood T cell repertoires in COVID-19 (dated by TCRdb to 2020 to 2021). Libraries were prepared through the immunoSEQ multiplex PCR assay. As stored in TCRdb, this immuneACCESS dataset retains in-frame rearrangements with V and J assigned. A fraction of the clones does not appear; measured against another copy, unresolved V genes explain less than half of the discrepancy, and the remainder lacks a known reason. The sample table records approximately 300,000 clones; more than 75% of these occur just once. Approximately 5.3% of the sample lies in the top ten. The specimen sequenced was PBMCs or T cells enriched from blood (not recorded which). The receptors derive from a woman in her twenties or thirties who had recovered from COVID-19.

This chain uses TRBV7-6 with TRBJ2-5; D may be TRBD2 (6 bases). Trimming shortened V by 0 bases and J by 3 bases, and 17 bases separated the two germline ends. Germline V gene data show CDR1 as SGHVS and CDR2 as FNYEAQ. CDR3 size: 17 residues. The chain's CDR3 is CASSLAQRLVSKETQYF. The CDR3, as DNA: TGTGCCAGCAGCTTAGCTCAAAGACTAGTATCTAAAGAGACCCAGTACTTC.

This rearrangement joins TRBV27 to TRBJ2-5; 8 nucleotides align to TRBD2. The junction had 8 bases not matched to a gene; V was cut back by 3 bases and J by 8 bases. The germline CDR1 and CDR2 sequences are MNHEY and SMNVEV (reference sequence). This CDR3 comprises 14 residues. The CDR3, as DNA: TGTGCCAGCAGTTTTGTTGCCGGGAGGGGAACCCAGTACTTC. It is translated as CASSFVAGRGTQYF.

This clone was counted a few times. This chain uses TRBV9 with TRBJ1-5, with 9 bases lining up with TRBD1. V lost 4 bases, J lost 7 bases, and 6 bases stayed unmatched. Germline V gene sequence: CDR1 SGDLS, CDR2 YYNGEE. This CDR3 is 14 amino acids long. CDR3 sequence reads: CASSTLDRGQPQHF. For the CDR3, the DNA is TGTGCCAGCAGCACGCTGGACAGGGGACAGCCCCAGCATTTT.

The rearrangement links TRBV9 to TRBJ1-2, with TRBD1 matching over 10 bases. The V gene's germline CDR1 is SGDLS and CDR2 YYNGEE. Trimming cost V 2 bases and J 5 bases; bases outside gene matches: 6. The CDR3 contains 15 residues. The CDR3 loop is CASSVRQGAVYGYTF. CDR3 bases: TGTGCCAGCAGCGTTAGACAGGGGGCTGTTTATGGCTACACCTTC.

In DNA form, the CDR3 reads TGTGCCAGCAGCCCCACCGGGACAGGGTTTGACTATGGCTACACCTTC. Protein product: CASSPTGTGFDYGYTF. The chain recombines TRBV5-5 with TRBJ1-2, with 9 bases that match TRBD1. CDR3 length: 16 amino acids. J gave up 3 bases and V 4 bases, and 10 bases lay outside the gene matches. Germline V lookup: CDR1 SGHKS, CDR2 YYEKEE (reference sequence).

This clone was counted a few times. The chain has TRBV6-4 and TRBJ1-4, with D possibly being TRBD1 (5 bases). Germline loops: CDR1 MRHNA, CDR2 SNTAGT. CDR3 length: 14 amino acids. The ends were cut back, 6 bases at V and 7 bases at J, with 15 bases in the middle. The CDR3 loop reads CASSSGRGGEKLFF. In nucleotides, the CDR3 is TGTGCCAGCAGCTCCGGGAGGGGAGGTGAAAAACTGTTTTTT.